This T cell receptor beta chain is from a study of OX40 agonist ivuxolimab in advanced cancers. The repertoire was sequenced with immunoSEQ multiplex PCR; TCRdb's copy has only in-frame clones and lacks some. The table includes 50,000 to 60,000 clones, about 80% detected once. The CDR3 is 15 amino acids. The V end lost 2 bases, the J end lost 0 bases, and 11 bases lay between the germline ends. Germline-derived CDR1 and CDR2 are SGHTS and YDEGEE. Notes on the study in general: Also showing low normalized T-cell clonal expansion were some of the nonresponders. The average count of expanded clones was higher among CD8+ T cells than among CD4+.

Comment on this clone: Its antigen is not known.

Material: CD4+ or CD8+ T cells sorted from blood, obtained in a trial of the OX40 agonist ivuxolimab. The genes are TRBV5-8 and TRBJ1-1; D is perhaps TRBD1 (6 bases). The TCR comes from an adult with an advanced solid tumor such as melanoma, head and neck, liver or kidney cancer. CDR3 sequence reads: CASSLKTGMNTEAFF. CDR3 in DNA: TGTGCCAGCAGCTTAAAGACAGGAATGAACACTGAAGCTTTCTTT.